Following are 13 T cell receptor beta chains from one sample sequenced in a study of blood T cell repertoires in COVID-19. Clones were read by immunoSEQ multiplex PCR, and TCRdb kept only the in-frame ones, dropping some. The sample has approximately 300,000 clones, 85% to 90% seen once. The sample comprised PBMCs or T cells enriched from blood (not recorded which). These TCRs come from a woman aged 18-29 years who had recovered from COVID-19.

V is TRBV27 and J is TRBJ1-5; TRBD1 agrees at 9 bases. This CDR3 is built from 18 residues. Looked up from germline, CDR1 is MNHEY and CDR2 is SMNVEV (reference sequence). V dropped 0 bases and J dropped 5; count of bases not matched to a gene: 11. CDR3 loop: CASSLSHRGPGSDQPQHF. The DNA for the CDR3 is TGTGCCAGCAGTTTATCTCACAGGGGGCCGGGTTCGGATCAGCCCCAGCATTTT.

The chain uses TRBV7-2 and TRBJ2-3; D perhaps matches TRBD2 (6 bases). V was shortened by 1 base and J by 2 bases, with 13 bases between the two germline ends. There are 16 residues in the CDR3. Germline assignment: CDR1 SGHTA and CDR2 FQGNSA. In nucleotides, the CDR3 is TGTGCCAGCAGCTTAGTCGTCGGACTACCCACAGATACGCAGTATTTT. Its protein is CASSLVVGLPTDTQYF.

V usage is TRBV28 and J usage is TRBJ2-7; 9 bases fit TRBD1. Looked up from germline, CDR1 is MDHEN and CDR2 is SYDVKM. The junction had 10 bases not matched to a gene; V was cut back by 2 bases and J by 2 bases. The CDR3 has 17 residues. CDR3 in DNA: TGTGCCAGCAGTTTACGCGTGGGGAGGACAGGGGCCTACGAGCAGTACTTC. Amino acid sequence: CASSLRVGRTGAYEQYF. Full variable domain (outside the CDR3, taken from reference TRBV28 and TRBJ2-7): DVKVTQSSRYLVKRTGEKVFLECVQDMDHENMFWYRQDPGLGLRLIYFSYDVKMKEKGDIPEGYSVSREKKERFSLILESASTNQTSMYLCASSLRVGRTGAYEQYFGPGTRLTVT.

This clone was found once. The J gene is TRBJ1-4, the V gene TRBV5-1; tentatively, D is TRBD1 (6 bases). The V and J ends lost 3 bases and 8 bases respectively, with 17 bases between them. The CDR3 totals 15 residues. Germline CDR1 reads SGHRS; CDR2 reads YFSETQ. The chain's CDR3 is CASSSAGTFSEKLFF. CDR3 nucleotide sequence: TGCGCCAGCAGCTCCGCCGGGACATTTTCAGAAAAACTGTTTTTT.

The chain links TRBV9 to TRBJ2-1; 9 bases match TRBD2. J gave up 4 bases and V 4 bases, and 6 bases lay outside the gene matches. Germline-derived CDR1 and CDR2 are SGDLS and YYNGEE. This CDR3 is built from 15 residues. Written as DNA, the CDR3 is TGTGCCAGCAGCTTTAGCGGGAGCGTATACAATGAGCAGTTCTTC. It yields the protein CASSFSGSVYNEQFF. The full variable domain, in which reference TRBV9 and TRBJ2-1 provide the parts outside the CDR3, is DSGVTQTPKHLITATGQRVTLRCSPRSGDLSVYWYQQSLDQGLQFLIQYYNGEERAKGNILERFSAQQFPDLHSELNLSSLELGDSALYFCASSFSGSVYNEQFFGPGTRLTVL.

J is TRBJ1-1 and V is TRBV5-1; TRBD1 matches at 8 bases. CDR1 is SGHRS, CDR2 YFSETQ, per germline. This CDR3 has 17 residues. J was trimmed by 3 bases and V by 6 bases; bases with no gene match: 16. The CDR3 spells CASKWAPGGLGYTEAFF. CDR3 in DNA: TGCGCCAGCAAATGGGCGCCAGGGGGCTTGGGTTACACTGAAGCTTTCTTT. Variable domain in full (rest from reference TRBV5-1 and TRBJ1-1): KAGVTQTPRYLIKTRGQQVTLSCSPISGHRSVSWYQQTPGQGLQFLFEYFSETQRNKGNFPGRFSGRQFSNSRSEMNVSTLELGDSALYLCASKWAPGGLGYTEAFFGQGTRLTVV.

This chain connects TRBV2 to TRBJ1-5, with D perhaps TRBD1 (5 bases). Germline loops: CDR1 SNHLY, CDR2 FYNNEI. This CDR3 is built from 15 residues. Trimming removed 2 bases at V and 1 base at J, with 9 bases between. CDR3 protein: CASSEIWTSNQPQHF. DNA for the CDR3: TGTGCCAGCAGTGAAATTTGGACAAGCAATCAGCCCCAGCATTTT.

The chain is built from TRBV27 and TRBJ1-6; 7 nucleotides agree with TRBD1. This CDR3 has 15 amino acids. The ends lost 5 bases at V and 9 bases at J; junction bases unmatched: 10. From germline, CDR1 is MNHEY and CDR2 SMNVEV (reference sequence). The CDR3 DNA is TGTGCCAGCAGTCCGTATACAGGGGTCAGTTCACCCCTCCACTTT. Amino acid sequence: CASSPYTGVSSPLHF.

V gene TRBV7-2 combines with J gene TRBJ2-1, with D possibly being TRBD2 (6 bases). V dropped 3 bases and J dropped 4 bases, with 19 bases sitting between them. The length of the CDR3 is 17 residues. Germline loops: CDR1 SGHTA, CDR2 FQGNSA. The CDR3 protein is CASSFYAAGTPYNEQFF. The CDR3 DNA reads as TGTGCCAGCAGCTTTTATGCGGCGGGGACGCCATACAATGAGCAGTTCTTC.

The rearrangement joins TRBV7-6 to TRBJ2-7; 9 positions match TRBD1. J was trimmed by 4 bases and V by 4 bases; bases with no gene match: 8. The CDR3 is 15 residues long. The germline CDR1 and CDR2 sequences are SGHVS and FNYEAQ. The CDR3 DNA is TGTGCCAGCAGCTCCGGGACAGGGAAAGGGTACGAGCAGTACTTC. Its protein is CASSSGTGKGYEQYF.

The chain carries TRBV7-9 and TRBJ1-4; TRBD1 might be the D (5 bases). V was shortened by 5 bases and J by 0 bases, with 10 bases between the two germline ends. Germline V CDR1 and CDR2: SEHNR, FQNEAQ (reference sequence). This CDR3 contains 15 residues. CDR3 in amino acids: CASSGGSSTNEKLFF. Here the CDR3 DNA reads TGTGCCAGCAGCGGGGGGAGTTCAACTAATGAAAAACTGTTTTTT. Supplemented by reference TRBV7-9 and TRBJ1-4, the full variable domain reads DTGVSQNPRHKITKRGQNVTFRCDPISEHNRLYWYRQTLGQGPEFLTYFQNEAQLEKSRLLSDRFSAERPKGSFSTLEIQRTEQGDSAMYLCASSGGSSTNEKLFFGSGTQLSVL.

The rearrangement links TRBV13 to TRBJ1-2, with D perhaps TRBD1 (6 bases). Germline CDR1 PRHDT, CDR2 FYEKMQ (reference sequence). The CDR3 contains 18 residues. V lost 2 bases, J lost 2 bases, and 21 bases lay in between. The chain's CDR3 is CASSLRGQGTPQNYGYTF. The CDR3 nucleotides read TGTGCCAGCAGCTTAAGAGGGCAGGGGACCCCCCAAAACTATGGCTACACCTTC.

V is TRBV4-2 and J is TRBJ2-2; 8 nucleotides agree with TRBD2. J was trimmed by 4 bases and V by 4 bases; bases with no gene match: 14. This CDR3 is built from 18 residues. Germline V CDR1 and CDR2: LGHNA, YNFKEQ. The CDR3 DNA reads TGTGCCAGCAGCCCGGGGGGACTAGTCTCAACACGCACCGGGGAGCTGTTTTTT. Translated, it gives CASSPGGLVSTRTGELFF.